Listed here are 6 T cell receptor beta chains from one sample, sequenced in a study of cytomegalovirus exposure and HLA in healthy donors. The primer mix had 60 Vbeta and 13 Jbeta primers. TCRdb keeps only in-frame clones here, not all; method: immunoSEQ multiplex PCR. The sample contains around 130,000 clones, over 75% of which appear only once. The sample was PBMCs. These receptors all come from a man aged 25-45 years in good health and CMV-seronegative.

The chain recombines TRBV19 with TRBJ2-6; D gene unclear. Germline values: CDR1 LNHDA, CDR2 SQIVND (reference sequence). The CDR3 has 16 amino acids. With 3 bases removed from V and 3 bases from J, the gap between germline ends came to 12 bases. DNA for the CDR3: TGTGCCAGTAGTATCTTGGCCGGGTTTGGGGCCAACGTCCTGACTTTC. It codes for CASSILAGFGANVLTF.

Only one count was recorded for this clone. The chain joins TRBV7-2 to TRBJ1-3; unclear D gene. Germline loops: CDR1 SGHTA, CDR2 FQGNSA. Deletions cut 0 bases from V and 5 bases from J, with 11 bases between. The CDR3 runs to 15 residues. CDR3 residues: CASSLAEGIRNTIYF. CDR3 nucleotides: TGTGCCAGCAGCTTAGCGGAGGGAATCAGAAACACCATATATTTT.

This clone appeared a few times. The CDR3 loop is CASSWTRYSNQPQHF. CDR3 DNA: TGTGCCAGCAGTTGGACAAGGTATAGCAATCAGCCCCAGCATTTT. The genes are TRBV6-1 and TRBJ1-5, with a weak D call TRBD1 (5 bases). The CDR3 contains 15 residues. The germline V gene has CDR1 MNHNS and CDR2 SASEGT. V was shortened by 5 bases and J by 0 bases, with 11 bases between the two germline ends.

V usage is TRBV5-4 and J usage is TRBJ2-3, with 10 bases that match TRBD2. Trimming cost V 4 bases and J 0 bases; bases outside gene matches: 5. The CDR3 consists of 16 residues. Looked up from germline, CDR1 is SGHNT and CDR2 is YYREEE (reference sequence). CDR3 region: CASSGGLAVSTDTQYF. As DNA, the CDR3 is TGTGCCAGCAGCGGAGGACTAGCGGTTAGCACAGATACGCAGTATTTT.

V usage is TRBV15 and J usage is TRBJ2-3, with 11 positions matching TRBD2. Germline V gene sequence: CDR1 LNHNV, CDR2 YYDKDF (reference sequence). The J segment lost 6 bases and the V segment lost 5 bases, leaving 7 bases of the junction unmatched. This CDR3 region has 15 residues. CDR3 region: CATSGGLAGGDTQYF. CDR3 DNA sequence: TGTGCCACCAGCGGTGGGCTAGCGGGGGGTGATACGCAGTATTTT.

Points on this clone: Other nucleotide sequences from this sample produce the same CDR3. The CDR3 DNA reads TGTGCCAGCAGGAGGACATCATCCCCCCTCCACTTT. It codes for CASRRTSSPLHF. The chain uses TRBV6-1 and TRBJ1-6; a weak D match, TRBD1 (5 bases). Germline V CDR1 and CDR2: MNHNS, SASEGT. V lost 6 bases and J lost 13, with 13 bases in between. The CDR3 loop spans 12 amino acids.